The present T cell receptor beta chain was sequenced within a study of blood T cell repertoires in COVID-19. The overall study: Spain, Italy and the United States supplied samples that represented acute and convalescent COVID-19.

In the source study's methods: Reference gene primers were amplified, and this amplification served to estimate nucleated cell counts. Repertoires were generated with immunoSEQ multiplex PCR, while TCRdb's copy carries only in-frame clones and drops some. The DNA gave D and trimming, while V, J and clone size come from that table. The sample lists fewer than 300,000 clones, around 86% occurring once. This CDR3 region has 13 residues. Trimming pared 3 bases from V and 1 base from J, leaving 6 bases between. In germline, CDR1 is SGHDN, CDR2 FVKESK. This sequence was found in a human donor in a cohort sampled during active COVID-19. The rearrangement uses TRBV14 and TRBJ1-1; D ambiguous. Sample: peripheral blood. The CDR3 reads CASSQSRNTEAFF. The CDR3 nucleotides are TGTGCCAGCAGCCAGAGCCGGAACACTGAAGCTTTCTTT. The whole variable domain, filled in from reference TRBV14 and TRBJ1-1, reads EAGVTQFPSHSVIEKGQTVTLRCDPISGHDNLYWYRRVMGKEIKFLLHFVKESKQDESGMPNNRFLAERTGGTYSTLKVQPAELEDSGVYFCASSQSRNTEAFFGQGTRLTVV.